The T cell receptor (beta chain) under discussion was sequenced for a study of blood T cell repertoires in COVID-19. This clone was detected only a few times. Produced via immunoSEQ multiplex PCR; TCRdb's table is partial and in-frame only. The sample lists fewer than 300,000 clones, 85% seen once, with 2% to 3% in the top ten. The TCR comes from a woman aged 45-60 years who had recovered from COVID-19. Material: PBMCs or T cells enriched from blood (not recorded which).

In DNA form, the CDR3 reads TGTGCCAGCAGTTGGTCTAGACAGAGCAATCAGCCCCAGCATTTT. Translation: CASSWSRQSNQPQHF. The chain couples TRBV6-5 to TRBJ1-5; D is possibly TRBD1 (5 bases). The CDR3 covers 15 residues. Germline-derived CDR1 and CDR2 are MNHEY and SVGAGI. V lost 4 bases to trimming and J lost 1 base, with 11 bases between them.